Described below is a single T cell receptor beta chain sequence and its context. Its target is not known. This sample was taken from a study of cytomegalovirus exposure and HLA in healthy donors. Study as a whole: Earlier results showed 90 million to 130 million unique TCR beta sequences derived from approximately 170 million T cells.

Germline CDR1 GTSNPN, CDR2 SVGIG (reference sequence). The CDR3 totals 15 residues. The V and J ends lost 2 bases and 3 bases, in that order; junction bases with no gene match: 7. Study-level points and caveats: 16,951 TCR beta sequences were associated with HLA alleles at 0.05 false discovery rate in a later analysis.

In the PCR, 60 Vbeta and 13 Jbeta primers were used. The method was immunoSEQ multiplex PCR; TCRdb's version includes in-frame clones alone and lacks a portion of them. The repertoire includes some 190,000 clones, approximately 86% of them detected once, and around 0.31% sits in the top ten. This chain links TRBV30 with TRBJ1-1, with TRBD1 matching 9 bases. This TCR came from a woman aged 25 to 45 in good health and CMV-seronegative. Sequenced material: PBMCs. This CDR3 reads CAWSTDRGLDTEAFF. CDR3 bases: TGTGCCTGGAGTACCGACAGGGGGTTGGACACTGAAGCTTTCTTT. The full variable domain, rest sourced from reference TRBV30 and TRBJ1-1, is SQTIHQWPATLVQPVGSPLSLECTVEGTSNPNLYWYRQAAGRGLQLLFYSVGIGQISSEVPQNLSASRPQDRQFILSSKKLLLSDSGFYLCAWSTDRGLDTEAFFGQGTRLTVV.